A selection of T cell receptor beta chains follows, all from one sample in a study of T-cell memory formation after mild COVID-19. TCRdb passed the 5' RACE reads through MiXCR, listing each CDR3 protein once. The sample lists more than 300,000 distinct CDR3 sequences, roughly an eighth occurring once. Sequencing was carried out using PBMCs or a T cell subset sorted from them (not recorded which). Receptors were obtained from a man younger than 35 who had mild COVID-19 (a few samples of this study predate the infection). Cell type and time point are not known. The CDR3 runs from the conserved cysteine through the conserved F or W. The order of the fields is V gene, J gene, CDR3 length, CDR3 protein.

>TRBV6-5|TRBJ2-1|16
CASSPMTSGGDNEQFF
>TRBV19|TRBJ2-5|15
CASSTGTTYQETQYF
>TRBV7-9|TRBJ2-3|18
CASSHSGSGSSFTDTQYF
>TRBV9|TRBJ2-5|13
CASSPGTTETQYF
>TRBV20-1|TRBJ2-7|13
CSAEGRTSAEQYF
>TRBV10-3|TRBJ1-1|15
CAISGGWQGRTEAFF
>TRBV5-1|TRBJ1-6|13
CASSTGTISPLHF
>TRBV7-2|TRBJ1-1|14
CASSLLGTSTEAFF
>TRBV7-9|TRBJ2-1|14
CASSRNSGYNEQFF
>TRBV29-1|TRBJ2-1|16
CSVGVRAGGFDNEQFF
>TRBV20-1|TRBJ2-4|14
CSAHPTRGENIQYF
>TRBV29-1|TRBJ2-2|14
CSVDSGENTGELFF
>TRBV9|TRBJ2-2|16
CASSVRLASNTGELFF
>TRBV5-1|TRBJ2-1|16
CASTLGPSLVSWEQFF
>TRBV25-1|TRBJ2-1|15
CASSVDEGAYNEQFF